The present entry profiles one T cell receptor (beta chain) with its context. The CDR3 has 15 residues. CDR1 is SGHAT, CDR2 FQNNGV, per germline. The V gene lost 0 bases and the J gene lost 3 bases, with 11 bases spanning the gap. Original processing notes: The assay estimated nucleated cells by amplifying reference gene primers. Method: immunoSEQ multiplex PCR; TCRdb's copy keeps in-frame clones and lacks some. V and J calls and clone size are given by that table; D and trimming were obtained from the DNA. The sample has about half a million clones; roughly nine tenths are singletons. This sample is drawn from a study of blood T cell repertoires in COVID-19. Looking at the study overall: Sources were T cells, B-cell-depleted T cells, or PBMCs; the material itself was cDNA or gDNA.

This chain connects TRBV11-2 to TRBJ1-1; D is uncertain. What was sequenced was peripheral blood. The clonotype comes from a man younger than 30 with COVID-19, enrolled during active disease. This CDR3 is CASSLDRDLYTEAFF. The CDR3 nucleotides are TGTGCCAGCAGCTTAGATCGGGATCTCTACACTGAAGCTTTCTTT.